Listed here are 24 T cell receptor beta chains from one sample, sequenced in a study of T cell repertoires in cytomegalovirus infection. From the reads, TCRdb called clonotypes with MiXCR, one entry per CDR3 protein. The sample contains about 830,000 distinct CDR3 sequences, roughly 33% of which appear only once. Their cognate antigens are unknown. This specimen consisted of cultured CD8+ T cells from PBMCs, obtained from culture after CMV antigen stimulation. These receptor sequences come from a human donor in good health (CMV status not recorded). Some clones in this sample may be carry-over from other donors' samples.

The rearrangement links TRBV7-9 to TRBJ2-1; D unresolved. The V gene's germline CDR1 is SEHNR and CDR2 FQNEAQ (reference sequence). CDR3 size: 18 residues. The ends were cut back, 1 base at V and 5 bases at J, with 21 bases in the middle. CDR3 sequence (DNA): TGTGCCAGCAGCTTAGTTCAGACCTTCCCTGGCAAGGACAATGAGCAGTTCTTC. It specifies CASSLVQTFPGKDNEQFF.

The chain recombines TRBV29-1 with TRBJ1-2, with 7 positions matching TRBD1. V gave up 7 bases and J gave up 5 bases; unmatched junction bases: 16. This CDR3 region has 15 residues. The V gene's germline CDR1 is SQVTM and CDR2 ANQGSEA. The chain's CDR3 is CSARGGGGPRYGYTF. In DNA, the CDR3 is TGCAGCGCCCGCGGGGGAGGGGGCCCAAGATATGGCTACACCTTC.

This clonotype was detected only a few times. V and J are TRBV6-5 and TRBJ1-3; the D gene is possibly TRBD1 (6 bases). Germline lookup yields CDR1 MNHEY and CDR2 SVGAGI. The V end lost 2 bases, the J end lost 0 bases, and 14 bases lay between the germline ends. The CDR3 loop spans 17 amino acids. CDR3 protein: CASSYHQGQGSGNTIYF. The CDR3 coding sequence is TGTGCCAGCAGTTACCATCAGGGGCAGGGCTCTGGAAACACCATATATTTT.

The chain's CDR3 is CASSYSFRGGQNEQFF. Written as DNA, the CDR3 is TGTGCCAGCAGTTACTCTTTCCGGGGGGGCCAGAATGAGCAGTTCTTC. This chain connects TRBV6-5 to TRBJ2-1, with TRBD2 matching 8 bases. Germline lookup yields CDR1 MNHEY and CDR2 SVGAGI. The CDR3 spans 16 residues. Trimming took 0 bases from V and 7 from J; bases not matched to a gene: 8.

Comment on this clonotype: A much larger clone lies a single base off, so this may be a read error. The chain is built from TRBV7-6 and TRBJ2-3; D is unclear. This CDR3 contains 13 residues. Germline assignment: CDR1 SGHVS and CDR2 FNYEAQ. The CDR3 DNA sequence: TGTGTCAGCAGCGACCGGAGCACAGATACGCAGTATTTT. This sequence encodes CVSSDRSTDTQYF.

This clonotype was detected only a few times. J is TRBJ2-1 and V is TRBV2; 8 bases line up with TRBD2. The CDR3 has 14 amino acids. CDR1 and CDR2 from the germline V gene are SNHLY and FYNNEI. With V trimmed by 10 bases and J by 0 bases, 5 bases remained unmatched. The CDR3 nucleotides read TGTGCCAATCAGCGGGGGTCCTCCTACAATGAGCAGTTCTTC. Its translation is CANQRGSSYNEQFF.

The CDR3 spells CASSEALASGPSYEQYF. The CDR3 coding sequence is TGTGCCAGCAGTGAAGCGTTGGCTAGCGGACCATCCTACGAGCAGTACTTC. The chain has TRBV2 and TRBJ2-7; 7 nucleotides match TRBD2. Germline V gives CDR1 SNHLY, CDR2 FYNNEI. CDR3 size: 17 residues. V was pared by 0 bases and J by 1 base, with 9 bases of the junction left unmatched.

The CDR3 DNA is TGTGCTAGTGGTTTGGGTTACAGGAATGAGCAGTTCTTC. Translated, it gives CASGLGYRNEQFF. This sequence joins TRBV12-5 and TRBJ2-1; tentatively, D is TRBD1 (5 bases). The CDR3 is made up of 13 amino acids. The germline V and J ends were trimmed by 1 base and 7 bases, with 8 bases remaining between them. Germline CDR1 reads LGHNT; CDR2 reads FRNRAP.

This clonotype appeared a few times. The rearrangement uses TRBV12-3 or TRBV12-4 and TRBJ2-2, with 11 bases lining up with TRBD2. The V and J ends lost 11 bases and 1 base, in that order; junction bases with no gene match: 3. The CDR3 has 14 residues. This chain's CDR3 is CALLAGENTGELFF. The CDR3 region has the DNA TGTGCCCTACTAGCGGGGGAGAACACCGGGGAGCTGTTTTTT.

Comment on this clonotype: Since a much larger clone is just one base distant, this may be a read error. This rearrangement joins TRBV7-2 to TRBJ1-1; no definite D call. The CDR3 sequence is 15 residues long. Germline-derived CDR1 and CDR2 are SGHTA and FQGNSA. This CDR3 reads CANSLSASMNTEAFF. The CDR3 DNA is TGTGCCAACAGCTTATCGGCCAGCATGAACACTGAAGCTTTCTTT.

The chain recombines TRBV27 with TRBJ1-1; D unclear. The CDR3 has 15 amino acids. Germline lookup yields CDR1 MNHEY and CDR2 SMNVEV (reference sequence). Trimming removed 1 base from V and 3 bases from J, with 12 bases in between. The CDR3 coding sequence is TGTGCCAGCAGTTTATGGGTCGGCAGTCACACTGAAGCTTTCTTT. This codes for CASSLWVGSHTEAFF.

The rearrangement links TRBV13 to TRBJ1-5; the D gene is possibly TRBD1 (6 bases). The CDR3 is made up of 12 amino acids. V was shortened by 4 bases and J by 11 bases, with 12 bases between the two germline ends. The V gene's germline CDR1 is PRHDT and CDR2 FYEKMQ (reference sequence). For the CDR3, the DNA is TGTGCCAGCAGCTCAGGGGTGGGGGCCCAGCATTTT. Its protein product is CASSSGVGAQHF.

The genes are TRBV6-2 or TRBV6-3 and TRBJ1-1, with TRBD1 as a possible D gene (6 bases). The germline V and J ends were trimmed by 2 bases and 0 bases, with 22 bases remaining between them. The CDR3 has 19 residues. Germline CDR1 MNHEY, CDR2 SVGEGT. The CDR3 sequence is CASSYQGLSESSMNTEAFF. As DNA, the CDR3 is TGTGCCAGCAGTTACCAGGGGCTGAGCGAGAGCTCAATGAACACTGAAGCTTTCTTT.

The chain is built from TRBV7-8 and TRBJ1-5; tentative D call: TRBD1 (5 bases). Germline values: CDR1 SGHVS, CDR2 FQNEAQ. This CDR3 comprises 15 residues. The V and J ends lost 0 bases and 5 bases respectively, with 11 bases between them. The CDR3 DNA reads TGTGCCAGCAGCTTAGCGGGGGGGGGATATCAGCCCCAGCATTTT. Residues: CASSLAGGGYQPQHF.

CDR3 sequence: CASSPEGAVYEQYF. The CDR3 DNA reads TGCGCCAGCAGCCCGGAGGGTGCAGTTTACGAGCAGTACTTC. The rearrangement uses TRBV4-1 and TRBJ2-7; possibly TRBD2 for D (6 bases). The CDR3 consists of 14 residues. V shed 4 bases and J shed 4 bases, with 14 bases lying between them. The V gene's germline CDR1 is MGHRA and CDR2 YSYEKL.

This clonotype was picked up a small number of times. V is TRBV19 and J is TRBJ1-5, with no clear D. V was pared by 5 bases and J by 1 base, with 12 bases between. Per the germline V gene, CDR1 is LNHDA and CDR2 is SQIVND (reference sequence). The CDR3 runs 15 residues. The chain's CDR3 is CASSASGLSNQPQHF. The CDR3 DNA sequence: TGTGCCAGTAGTGCCTCTGGGTTAAGCAATCAGCCCCAGCATTTT.

The chain carries TRBV6-2 or TRBV6-3 and TRBJ1-5; a possible D gene is TRBD1 (6 bases). Germline assignment: CDR1 MNHEY and CDR2 SVGEGT. V was pared by 7 bases and J by 3 bases, with 10 bases between. This CDR3 has 13 residues. The chain's CDR3 is CASKGGYNQPQHF. CDR3 DNA sequence: TGTGCCAGCAAAGGGGGATACAATCAGCCCCAGCATTTT.

The chain couples TRBV6-2 or TRBV6-3 to TRBJ1-2; D is perhaps TRBD1 (6 bases). The V gene's germline CDR1 is MNHEY and CDR2 SVGEGT. The CDR3 sequence is 14 residues long. Trimming stripped 5 bases from V and 5 bases from J, with 15 bases between. CDR3 sequence: CASSIPTGIYGYTF. The CDR3 region has the DNA TGTGCCAGCAGTATCCCTACAGGGATATATGGCTACACCTTC.

The chain joins TRBV19 to TRBJ1-2; possibly TRBD1 for D (6 bases). V lost 8 bases and J 7 bases, leaving 14 bases between the germline ends. The CDR3 consists of 12 residues. The V gene's germline CDR1 is LNHDA and CDR2 SQIVND (reference sequence). CDR3 sequence: CASSPGVPGYTF. Written as DNA, the CDR3 is TGTGCCAGTTCCCCAGGGGTCCCTGGCTACACCTTC.

The CDR3 region is CASSLGKEGRQGNEQFF. In DNA form, the CDR3 reads TGTGCCAGCAGCTTAGGCAAGGAGGGGCGGCAAGGCAATGAGCAGTTCTTC. The chain couples TRBV13 to TRBJ2-1; the D gene is possibly TRBD2 (6 bases). Germline assignment: CDR1 PRHDT and CDR2 FYEKMQ (reference sequence). The germline V and J ends were trimmed by 0 bases and 6 bases, with 18 bases remaining between them. This CDR3 comprises 17 residues.

V is TRBV14 and J is TRBJ2-1; D is unclear. V was pared by 2 bases and J by 4 bases, with 9 bases between. The CDR3 is 14 residues long. Germline V gene lookup returns CDR1 SGHDN and CDR2 FVKESK. The CDR3 loop is CASSQRPIYNEQFF. The CDR3 coding sequence is TGTGCCAGCAGCCAAAGACCAATTTACAATGAGCAGTTCTTC.

This clonotype was seen repeatedly, ten times or more. The J gene is TRBJ2-3, the V gene TRBV7-8; unclear D gene. Between the trimmed V and J ends, which lost 2 bases and 4 bases, there was a span of 10 bases. The CDR3 contains 14 residues. Germline V CDR1 and CDR2: SGHVS, FQNEAQ. The chain's CDR3 is CASSLWGTPDTQYF. The CDR3 nucleotides are TGTGCCAGCAGCTTATGGGGAACCCCAGATACGCAGTATTTT.

This clonotype was detected only a few times. The chain links TRBV12-5 to TRBJ1-1; D perhaps matches TRBD1 (5 bases). V lost 3 bases to trimming and J lost 0 bases, with 17 bases between them. This CDR3 comprises 17 residues. The germline CDR1 and CDR2 sequences are LGHNT and FRNRAP. The CDR3 DNA reads TGTGCTAGTGGTTTTTTTTCGGGACGGCTAATGAACACTGAAGCTTTCTTT. Its protein is CASGFFSGRLMNTEAFF.

This clonotype appeared a few times. The chain has TRBV7-9 and TRBJ2-2, with no clear D. Germline lookup yields CDR1 SEHNR and CDR2 FQNEAQ (reference sequence). There are 12 residues in the CDR3. With 5 bases removed from V and 3 bases from J, the gap between germline ends came to 4 bases. The CDR3 bases are TGTGCCAGCAGCCATGACACCGGGGAGCTGTTTTTT. It encodes CASSHDTGELFF.